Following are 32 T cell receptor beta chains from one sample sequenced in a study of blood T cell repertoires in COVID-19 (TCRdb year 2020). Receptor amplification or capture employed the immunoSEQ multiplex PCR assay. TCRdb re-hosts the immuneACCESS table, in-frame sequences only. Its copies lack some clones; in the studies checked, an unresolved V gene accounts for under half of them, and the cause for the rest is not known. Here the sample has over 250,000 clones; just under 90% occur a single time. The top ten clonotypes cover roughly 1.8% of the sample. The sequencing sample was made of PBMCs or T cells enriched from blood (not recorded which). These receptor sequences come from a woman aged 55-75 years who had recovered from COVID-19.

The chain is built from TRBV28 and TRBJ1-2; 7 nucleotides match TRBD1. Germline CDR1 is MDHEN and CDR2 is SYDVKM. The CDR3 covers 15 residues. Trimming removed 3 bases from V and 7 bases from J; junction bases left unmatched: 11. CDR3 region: CASSLMQGVSPGYTF. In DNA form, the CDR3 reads TGTGCCAGCAGTTTGATGCAGGGGGTTTCTCCTGGCTACACCTTC.

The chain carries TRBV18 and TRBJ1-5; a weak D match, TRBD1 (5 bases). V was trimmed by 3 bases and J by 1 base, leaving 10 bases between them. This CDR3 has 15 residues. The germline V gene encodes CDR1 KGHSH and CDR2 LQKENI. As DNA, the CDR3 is TGTGCCAGCTCACCGGGGCCCCTCAGCAATCAGCCCCAGCATTTT. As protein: CASSPGPLSNQPQHF.

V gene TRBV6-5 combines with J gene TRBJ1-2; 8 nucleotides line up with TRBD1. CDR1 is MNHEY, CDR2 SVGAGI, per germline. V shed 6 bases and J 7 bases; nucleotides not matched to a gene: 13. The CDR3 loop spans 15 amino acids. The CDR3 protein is CASSRRQGTGSGYTF. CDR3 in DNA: TGTGCCAGCAGCCGAAGACAGGGGACGGGGAGTGGCTACACCTTC.

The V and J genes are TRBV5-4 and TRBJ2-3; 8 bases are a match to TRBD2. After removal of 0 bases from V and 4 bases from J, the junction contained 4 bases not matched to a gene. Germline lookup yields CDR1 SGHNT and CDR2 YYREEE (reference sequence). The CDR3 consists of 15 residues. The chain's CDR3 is CASSLAGGPSDTQYF. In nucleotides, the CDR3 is TGTGCCAGCAGCTTGGCGGGGGGGCCATCAGATACGCAGTATTTT.

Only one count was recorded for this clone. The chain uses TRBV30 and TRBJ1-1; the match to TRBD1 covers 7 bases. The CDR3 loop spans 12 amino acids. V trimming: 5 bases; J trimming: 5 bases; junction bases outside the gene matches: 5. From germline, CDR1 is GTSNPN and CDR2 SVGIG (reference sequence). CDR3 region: CAWDTGDTEAFF. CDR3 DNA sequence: TGTGCCTGGGACACAGGGGATACTGAAGCTTTCTTT.

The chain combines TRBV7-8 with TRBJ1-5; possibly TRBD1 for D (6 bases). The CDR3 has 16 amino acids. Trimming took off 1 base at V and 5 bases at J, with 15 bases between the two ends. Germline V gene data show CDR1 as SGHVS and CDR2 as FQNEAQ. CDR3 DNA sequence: TGTGCCAGCAGCTTAGTTTTCGGGGGGCATGATCAGCCCCAGCATTTT. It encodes CASSLVFGGHDQPQHF.

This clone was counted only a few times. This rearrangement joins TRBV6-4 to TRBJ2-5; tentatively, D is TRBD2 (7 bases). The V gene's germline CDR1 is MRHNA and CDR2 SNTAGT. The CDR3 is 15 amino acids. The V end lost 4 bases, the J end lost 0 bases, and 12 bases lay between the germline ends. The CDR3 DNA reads TGTGCCAGCAGTGTAGGGGGAGGGCACCAAGAGACCCAGTACTTC. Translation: CASSVGGGHQETQYF.

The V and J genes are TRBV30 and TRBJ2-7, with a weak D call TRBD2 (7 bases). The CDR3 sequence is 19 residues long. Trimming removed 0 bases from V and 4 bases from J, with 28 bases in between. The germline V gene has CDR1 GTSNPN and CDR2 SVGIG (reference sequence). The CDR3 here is CAWSVYGGALGGTHYEQYF. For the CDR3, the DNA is TGTGCCTGGAGTGTTTACGGGGGCGCACTGGGAGGGACACATTACGAGCAGTACTTC.

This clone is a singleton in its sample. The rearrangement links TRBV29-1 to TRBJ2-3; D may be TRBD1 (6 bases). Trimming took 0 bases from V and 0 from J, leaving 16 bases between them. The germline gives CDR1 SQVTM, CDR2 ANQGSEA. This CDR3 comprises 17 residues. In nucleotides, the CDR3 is TGCAGCGTTGAAGATGGATTGGCAGGGGCTAGCACAGATACGCAGTATTTT. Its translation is CSVEDGLAGASTDTQYF.

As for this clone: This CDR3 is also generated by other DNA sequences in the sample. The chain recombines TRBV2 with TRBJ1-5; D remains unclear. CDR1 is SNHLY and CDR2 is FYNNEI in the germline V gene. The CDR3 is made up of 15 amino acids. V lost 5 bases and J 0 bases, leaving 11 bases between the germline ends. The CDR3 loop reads CASSRTGYSNQPQHF. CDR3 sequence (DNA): TGTGCCAGCAGTCGGACGGGGTATAGCAATCAGCCCCAGCATTTT. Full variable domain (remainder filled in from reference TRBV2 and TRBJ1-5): EPEVTQTPSHQVTQMGQEVILRCVPISNHLYFYWYRQILGQKVEFLVSFYNNEISEKSEIFDDQFSVERPDGSNFTLKIRSTKLEDSAMYFCASSRTGYSNQPQHFGDGTRLSIL.

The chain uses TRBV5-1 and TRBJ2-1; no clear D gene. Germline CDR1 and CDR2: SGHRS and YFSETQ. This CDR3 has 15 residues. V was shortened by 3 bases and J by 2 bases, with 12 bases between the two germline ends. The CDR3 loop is CASSSESAPYNEQFF. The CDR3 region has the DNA TGCGCCAGCAGCTCTGAAAGCGCCCCCTACAATGAGCAGTTCTTC.

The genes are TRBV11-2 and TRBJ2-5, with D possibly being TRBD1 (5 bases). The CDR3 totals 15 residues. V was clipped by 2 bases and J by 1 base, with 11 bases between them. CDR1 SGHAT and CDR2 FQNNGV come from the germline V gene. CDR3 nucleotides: TGTGCCAGCAGCTTAAGGCAGGGAACCCAAGAGACCCAGTACTTC. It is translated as CASSLRQGTQETQYF. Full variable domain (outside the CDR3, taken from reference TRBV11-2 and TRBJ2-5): EAGVAQSPRYKIIEKRQSVAFWCNPISGHATLYWYQQILGQGPKLLIQFQNNGVVDDSQLPKDRFSAERLKGVDSTLKIQPAKLEDSAVYLCASSLRQGTQETQYFGPGTRLLVL.

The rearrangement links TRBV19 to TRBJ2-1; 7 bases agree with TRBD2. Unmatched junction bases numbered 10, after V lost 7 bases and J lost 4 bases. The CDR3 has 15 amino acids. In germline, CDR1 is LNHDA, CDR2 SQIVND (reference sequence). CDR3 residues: CASTRGGGRYNEQFF. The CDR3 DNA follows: TGTGCCAGTACCCGGGGCGGGGGACGGTACAATGAGCAGTTCTTC.

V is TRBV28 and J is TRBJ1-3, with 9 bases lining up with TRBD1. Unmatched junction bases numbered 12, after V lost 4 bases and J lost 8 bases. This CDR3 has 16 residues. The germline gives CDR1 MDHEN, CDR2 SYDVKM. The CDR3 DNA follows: TGTGCCAGCAGTTCTCCCGGACAGGGGTTCTTAGACACCATATATTTT. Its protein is CASSSPGQGFLDTIYF.

CDR3 coding DNA: TGTGCCAGCAGCCCCCCGGGGCAAGAGACCCAGTACTTC. This codes for CASSPPGQETQYF. V usage is TRBV12-3 or TRBV12-4 and J usage is TRBJ2-5; TRBD2 might be the D (5 bases). V gave up 6 bases and J gave up 2 bases, with 10 bases separating them. The CDR3 runs to 13 residues.

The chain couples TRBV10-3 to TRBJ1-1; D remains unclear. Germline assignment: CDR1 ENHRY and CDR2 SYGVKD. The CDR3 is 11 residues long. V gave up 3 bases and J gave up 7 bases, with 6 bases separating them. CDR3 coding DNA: TGTGCCATCAGTGATGGGAGTGAAGCTTTCTTT. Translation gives CAISDGSEAFF.

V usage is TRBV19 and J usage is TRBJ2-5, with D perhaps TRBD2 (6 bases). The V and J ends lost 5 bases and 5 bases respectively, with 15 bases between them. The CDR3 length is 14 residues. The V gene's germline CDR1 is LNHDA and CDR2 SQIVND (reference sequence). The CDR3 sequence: CASSAETSSETQYF. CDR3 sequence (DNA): TGTGCCAGTAGTGCGGAAACTAGCTCTGAGACCCAGTACTTC.

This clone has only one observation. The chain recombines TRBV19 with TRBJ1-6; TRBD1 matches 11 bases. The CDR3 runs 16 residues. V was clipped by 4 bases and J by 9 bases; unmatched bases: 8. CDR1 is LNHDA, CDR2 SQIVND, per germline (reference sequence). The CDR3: CASSTRDRGIRSPLHF. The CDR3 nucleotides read TGTGCCAGTAGTACACGGGACAGGGGGATTCGTTCACCCCTCCACTTT.

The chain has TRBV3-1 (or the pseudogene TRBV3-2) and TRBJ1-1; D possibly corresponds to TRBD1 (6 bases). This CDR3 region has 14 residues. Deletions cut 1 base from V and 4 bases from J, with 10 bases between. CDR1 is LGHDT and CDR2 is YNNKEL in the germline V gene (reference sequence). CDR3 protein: CASSQVRGGTEAFF. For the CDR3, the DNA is TGTGCCAGCAGCCAAGTGAGGGGGGGCACTGAAGCTTTCTTT.

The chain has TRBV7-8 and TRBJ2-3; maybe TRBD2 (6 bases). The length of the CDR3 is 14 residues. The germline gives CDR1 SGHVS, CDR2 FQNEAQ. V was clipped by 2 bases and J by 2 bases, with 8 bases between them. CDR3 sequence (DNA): TGTGCCAGCAGCTTATCTAGCGACACAGATACGCAGTATTTT. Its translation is CASSLSSDTDTQYF.

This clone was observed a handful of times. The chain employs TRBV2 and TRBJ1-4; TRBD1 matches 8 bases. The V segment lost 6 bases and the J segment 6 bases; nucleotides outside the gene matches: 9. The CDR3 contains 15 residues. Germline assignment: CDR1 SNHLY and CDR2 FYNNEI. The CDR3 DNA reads TGTGCCAGCAGAGCACAGGGACAGGAGTATGAAAAACTGTTTTTT. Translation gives CASRAQGQEYEKLFF.

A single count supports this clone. The CDR3 DNA sequence: TGTGCCAGTTGGGGGGGGGCCGGGAATCAGCCCCAGCATTTT. This codes for CASWGGAGNQPQHF. The V call is TRBV19, the J call TRBJ1-5, with a tentative D call TRBD1 (6 bases). Trimming removed 8 bases at V and 4 bases at J, with 15 bases between. CDR1 and CDR2 from the germline V gene are LNHDA and SQIVND (reference sequence). CDR3 length: 14 amino acids.

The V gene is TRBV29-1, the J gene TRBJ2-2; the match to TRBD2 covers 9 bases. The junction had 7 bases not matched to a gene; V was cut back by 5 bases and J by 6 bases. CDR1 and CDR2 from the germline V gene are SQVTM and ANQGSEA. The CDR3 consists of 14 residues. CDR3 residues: CSVRASGTAGELFF. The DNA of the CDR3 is TGCAGCGTTCGGGCTAGCGGGACGGCCGGGGAGCTGTTTTTT.

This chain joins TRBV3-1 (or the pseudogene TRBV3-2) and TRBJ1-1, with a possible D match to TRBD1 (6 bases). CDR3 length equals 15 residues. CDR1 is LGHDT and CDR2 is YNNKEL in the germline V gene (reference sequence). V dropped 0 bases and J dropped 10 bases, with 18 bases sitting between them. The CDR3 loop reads CASSQDPGAYNGAFF. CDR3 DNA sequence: TGTGCCAGCAGCCAAGACCCAGGGGCCTACAACGGAGCTTTCTTT.

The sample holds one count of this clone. The DNA of the CDR3 is TGTGCCAGCAGCCCAGACAGCTATGGCTACACCTTC. Residues: CASSPDSYGYTF. V gene TRBV7-3 combines with J gene TRBJ1-2; D is possibly TRBD1 (5 bases). From germline, CDR1 is SGHTA and CDR2 FQGTGA. With 5 bases removed from V and 4 bases from J, the gap between germline ends came to 8 bases. This CDR3 spans 12 amino acids.

CDR3 nucleotides: TGTGCCAGCACCCCCGGGGGAGTATCCATATATTTT. Translation: CASTPGGVSIYF. This rearrangement joins TRBV12-3 or TRBV12-4 to TRBJ1-3; D is possibly TRBD1 (5 bases). Trimming removed 7 bases at V and 11 bases at J, with 15 bases between. The length of the CDR3 is 12 residues.

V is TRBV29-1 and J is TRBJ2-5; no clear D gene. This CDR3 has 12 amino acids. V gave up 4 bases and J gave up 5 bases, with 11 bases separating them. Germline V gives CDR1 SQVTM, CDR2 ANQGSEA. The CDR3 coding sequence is TGCAGCGTTGTCGATAGCCGGGAGACCCAGTACTTC. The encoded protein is CSVVDSRETQYF.

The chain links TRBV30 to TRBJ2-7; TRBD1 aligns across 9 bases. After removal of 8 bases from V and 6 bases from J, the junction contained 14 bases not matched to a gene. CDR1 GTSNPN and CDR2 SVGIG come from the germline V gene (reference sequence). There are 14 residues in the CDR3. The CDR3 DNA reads TGTGCCACCCAGCGGGGACAGGGCCCATCCGAGCAGTACTTC. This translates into CATQRGQGPSEQYF.

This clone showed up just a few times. Here the CDR3 reads CASSRIADRQGNTGELFF. In DNA, the CDR3 is TGTGCCAGCAGCCGTATCGCAGACCGACAGGGGAACACCGGGGAGCTGTTTTTT. The chain joins TRBV11-2 to TRBJ2-2; TRBD1 agrees at 7 bases. Germline V gene lookup returns CDR1 SGHAT and CDR2 FQNNGV. V lost 5 bases and J lost 1; bases outside the gene matches: 13. This CDR3 contains 18 residues.

The CDR3 nucleotides read TGTGCCAGCAGCTTCAGGACAGGGGAGGGGACCCAGTACTTC. The encoded protein is CASSFRTGEGTQYF. V is TRBV11-2 and J is TRBJ2-5; 9 bases line up with TRBD1. V lost 3 bases to trimming and J lost 7 bases; unmatched junction nucleotides: 6. The CDR3 is 14 amino acids. Germline V CDR1 and CDR2: SGHAT, FQNNGV. Complete variable domain (other parts from reference TRBV11-2 and TRBJ2-5): EAGVAQSPRYKIIEKRQSVAFWCNPISGHATLYWYQQILGQGPKLLIQFQNNGVVDDSQLPKDRFSAERLKGVDSTLKIQPAKLEDSAVYLCASSFRTGEGTQYFGPGTRLLVL.

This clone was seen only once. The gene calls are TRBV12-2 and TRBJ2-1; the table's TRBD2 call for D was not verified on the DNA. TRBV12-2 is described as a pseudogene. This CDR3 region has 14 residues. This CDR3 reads CASPIQTSLYRQFF. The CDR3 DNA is TGTGCAAGTCCAATTCAGACTAGCCTCTACAGGCAGTTCTTC.

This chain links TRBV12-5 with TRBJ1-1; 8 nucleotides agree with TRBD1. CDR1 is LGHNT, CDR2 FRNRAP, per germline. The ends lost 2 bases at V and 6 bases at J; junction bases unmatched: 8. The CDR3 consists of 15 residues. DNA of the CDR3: TGTGCTAGTGGTTTGCCTTGGACAGGGAGCCCTGAAGCTTTCTTT. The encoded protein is CASGLPWTGSPEAFF.